The 9 T cell receptor beta chains in this list originate from one sample, sequenced in a study of blood T cells in healthy people across ages. A second PCR, run for roughly 7 to 11 cycles, used a sample-barcoded 5' primer plus a J-beta primer mix. TCRdb recomputed calls from the 5' RACE reads with MiXCR, one row per CDR3 protein. In the table there are about 1.8 million distinct CDR3 sequences, roughly 49% of which are singletons. Sequencing was done on a sample of blood. The receptors shown here come from a woman aged 40 to 49 in good health.

This clonotype was detected a few times. This rearrangement joins TRBV20-1 to TRBJ2-5, with 7 bases aligning to TRBD1. The germline V gene encodes CDR1 DFQATT and CDR2 SNEGSKA (reference sequence). CDR3 size: 15 residues. Trimming at V came to 3 bases and at J to 0 bases, leaving 7 bases not matched to a gene. The CDR3 is CSARKLGTDQETQYF. The CDR3 coding sequence is TGCAGTGCTAGGAAACTCGGGACAGACCAAGAGACCCAGTACTTC.

This clonotype has just one count. The chain recombines TRBV11-2 with TRBJ2-6, with TRBD2 matching over 10 bases. The CDR3 length is 20 residues. The germline CDR1 and CDR2 sequences are SGHAT and FQNNGV. V was pared by 2 bases and J by 0 bases, with 10 bases of the junction left unmatched. The CDR3 DNA is TGTGCCAGCAGCTTAATTTACGGACTAGCGGAAAACTCTGGGGCCAACGTCCTGACTTTC. Translating it yields CASSLIYGLAENSGANVLTF.

The genes are TRBV7-2 and TRBJ1-6; D unresolved. Trimming took off 2 bases at V and 10 bases at J, with 21 bases between the two ends. Per germline, CDR1 SGHTA and CDR2 FQGNSA. CDR3 length: 17 residues. CDR3 sequence reads: CASSLLVRGARGSPLHF. The CDR3 DNA reads TGTGCCAGCAGCTTATTGGTCCGCGGCGCCCGAGGATCACCCCTCCACTTT. Using reference TRBV7-2 and TRBJ1-6 for the parts outside the CDR3, the full variable domain is GAGVSQSPSNKVTEKGKDVELRCDPISGHTALYWYRQSLGQGLEFLIYFQGNSAPDKSGLPSDRFSAERTGGSVSTLTIQRTQQEDSAVYLCASSLLVRGARGSPLHFGNGTRLTVT.

This sequence joins TRBV28 and TRBJ2-1; TRBD2 is a possible D gene (6 bases). Gene TRBJ2-7 matches the end of the DNA better, so the J call may be wrong. Germline V CDR1 and CDR2: MDHEN, SYDVKM. The CDR3 totals 13 residues. CDR3 sequence: CASDGSSYNEQYF. As DNA, the CDR3 is TGTGCCAGCGACGGGAGCTCCTACAATGAGCAGTACTTC.

The chain links TRBV28 to TRBJ1-2, with no clear D. Per germline, CDR1 MDHEN and CDR2 SYDVKM. The CDR3 spans 11 residues. Trimming stripped 6 bases from V and 8 bases from J, with 10 bases between. The CDR3 loop is CASSPQTGYTF. The CDR3 region has the DNA TGTGCCAGCAGCCCTCAGACAGGCTACACCTTC.

V usage is TRBV5-1 and J usage is TRBJ2-5; the match to TRBD1 covers 10 bases. With 3 bases clipped from V and 4 bases from J, the junction kept 6 bases outside the gene matches. The CDR3 is 15 residues long. Germline lookup yields CDR1 SGHRS and CDR2 YFSETQ. This chain's CDR3 is CASSSAGTGVETQYF. CDR3 DNA sequence: TGCGCCAGCAGCTCAGCCGGGACAGGGGTAGAGACCCAGTACTTC.

This clonotype showed up just a few times. The chain combines TRBV2 with TRBJ2-7; maybe TRBD1 (5 bases). This CDR3 contains 14 residues. V lost 3 bases, J lost 1 base, and 10 bases lay in between. Germline lookup yields CDR1 SNHLY and CDR2 FYNNEI. DNA for the CDR3: TGTGCCAGCAGTGACCAGGGAAAATCCTACGAGCAGTACTTC. Its translation: CASSDQGKSYEQYF.

Comment on this clonotype: Its ends do not fully match the called genes, so a read error is possible. This sequence joins TRBV24-1 and TRBJ2-5; 9 bases fit TRBD1. The germline V gene encodes CDR1 KGHDR and CDR2 SFDVKD. The CDR3 is made up of 15 amino acids. CDR3: CAASESTGGGETQYF. The CDR3 DNA sequence: TGTGCCGCCAGTGAATCGACAGGGGGTGGAGAGACCCAGTACTTC.

This clonotype was seen more than once but under ten times. This chain uses TRBV5-1 with TRBJ2-4; TRBD1 agrees at 7 bases. Germline-derived CDR1 and CDR2 are SGHRS and YFSETQ. This CDR3 is built from 13 residues. Losses at the gene ends were 1 base for V and 6 bases for J; bases not matched to a gene: 1. Here the CDR3 reads CASSLHRGNIQYF. The CDR3 bases are TGCGCCAGCAGCTTGCACAGGGGAAACATTCAGTACTTC.